The entry below describes one TCR beta chain. Its matching antigen is unknown. At one boundary the junction diverges from the germline segment, which might be a read error. Germline V gene data show CDR1 as SGHTA and CDR2 as FQGNSA. This CDR3 comprises 14 residues. This sample stems from a study of CD8 T cells in ankylosing spondylitis. Study results and caveats: Significant enrichment of disease-linked clones was reportedly seen in matched ankylosing spondylitis synovial fluid. A CD8+ phenotype characterized the disease-linked clones, which were relatively rare in peripheral blood. Several of the motif variants were reported before in synovial fluid and blood from reactive arthritis. Ankylosing spondylitis blood appeared to carry a characteristic TCR beta motif of roughly eight highly homologous variants.

TCRdb re-analysed the 5' RACE reads in MiXCR, keeping a single row per CDR3 protein. Here the sample spans roughly 240,000 distinct CDR3 sequences, less than 9.5% being singletons. The source material was blood, either unsorted or a sorted T cell fraction (not recorded which). The V call is TRBV7-2, the J call TRBJ1-4; D perhaps matches TRBD1 (5 bases). The sequence derives from a female donor with ankylosing spondylitis or in good health (not recorded which). The CDR3 DNA reads as TGTGCCAGCAGCAAGACAGATACCAATGAAAAACTGCTTTTT. It translates to CASSKTDTNEKLLF.